Listed below are T cell receptor beta chains from one sample, sequenced in a study of CD8 T cells in ankylosing spondylitis. TCRdb processed the 5' RACE reads anew with MiXCR; each CDR3 protein has one entry. The sample has about 540,000 distinct CDR3 sequences; more than 9.5% are singletons. The sample was blood, either unsorted or a sorted T cell fraction (not recorded which). These receptors all stem from a male donor with ankylosing spondylitis. Each CDR3 is given with its conserved first and last residue. The order of the fields is J gene, D gene, clone size, V gene, CDR3 protein, CDR3 DNA. The D gene is left open where the match is weak. Clone sizes are given selectively: once, few, many, or a class where the clone is expanded.

>TRBJ2-1|.|.|TRBV10-3
CAISDVLGGTYNEQFF
TGTGCCATCAGTGACGTCCTGGGGGGAACCTACAATGAGCAGTTCTTC
>TRBJ2-7|TRBD1|few|TRBV20-1
CSARATGQGHHF
TGCAGTGCTAGAGCTACGGGACAGGGCCACCACTTC
>TRBJ2-7|TRBD2|.|TRBV9
CASSVGGGLNEQYF
TGTGCCAGCAGCGTAGGCGGGGGGCTCAACGAGCAGTACTTC
>TRBJ2-2|.|.|TRBV5-8
CAIAPGQLCWELFF
TGTGCCATCGCACCTGGGCAGCTCTGCTGGGAGCTGTTTTTT
>TRBJ2-1|.|few|TRBV20-1
CSARKSRGGSYNEQFF
TGCAGTGCTAGAAAGTCCAGGGGTGGCTCCTACAATGAGCAGTTCTTC
>TRBJ1-5|.|few|TRBV12-3/TRBV12-4
CASSWAQGGNQPQHF
TGTGCCAGCAGCTGGGCACAGGGAGGGAATCAGCCCCAGCATTTT
>TRBJ1-6|.|many|TRBV11-2
CASSWTGPVDSPLHF
TGTGCCAGCAGCTGGACTGGGCCGGTTGATTCACCCCTCCACTTT
>TRBJ2-7|.|many|TRBV24-1
CATSDIGGDEQYF
TGTGCCACCAGTGATATAGGAGGAGACGAGCAGTACTTC
>TRBJ2-5|TRBD2|.|TRBV11-3
CAQLEGSGRGETQYF
TGTGCCCAACTAGAGGGTAGCGGGAGAGGAGAGACCCAGTACTTC
>TRBJ2-2|.|few|TRBV2
CASSEGLAKTGELFF
TGTGCCAGCAGTGAAGGCCTAGCGAAGACCGGGGAGCTGTTTTTT
>TRBJ1-5|.|.|TRBV20-1
CSASRHFNQPQHF
TGCAGTGCTAGCCGACACTTCAATCAGCCCCAGCATTTT
>TRBJ1-1|.|few|TRBV10-3
CAISDTGDPNTEAFF
TGTGCCATCAGTGATACAGGTGACCCGAACACTGAAGCTTTCTTT
>TRBJ2-7|TRBD1|.|TRBV14
CASSQGQGVYEQYF
TGTGCCAGCAGCCAAGGACAGGGGGTCTACGAGCAGTACTTC
>TRBJ2-1|TRBD2|few|TRBV5-1
CASSLVGTSGDNEQFF
TGCGCCAGCAGCTTGGTAGGGACTAGCGGAGACAATGAGCAGTTCTTC